These 27 T cell receptor beta chains share one sample of origin, sequenced in a study of blood T cell repertoires in COVID-19. Only in-frame clones appear in the TCRdb table, and some are missing; sequencing was by immunoSEQ multiplex PCR. The sample has about 120,000 clones; 78% are singletons. Sequenced sample: peripheral blood. These receptors came from a man in his 70s with acute or convalescent COVID-19.

Only one count was recorded for this clone. The J gene is TRBJ2-5, the V gene TRBV11-2, with 11 bases lining up with TRBD2. Germline lookup yields CDR1 SGHAT and CDR2 FQNNGV. The CDR3 extends over 16 amino acids. Trimming cost V 1 base and J 2 bases; bases outside gene matches: 3. CDR3 nucleotide sequence: TGTGCCAGCAGCTTAGGCCTAGCGGGGGGTCAAGAGACCCAGTACTTC. Amino acid sequence: CASSLGLAGGQETQYF.

The chain is built from TRBV7-2 and TRBJ2-7; unclear D gene. The CDR3 runs to 12 residues. V was trimmed by 1 base and J by 9 bases, leaving 10 bases between them. CDR1 and CDR2 from the germline V gene are SGHTA and FQGNSA. DNA of the CDR3: TGTGCCAGCAGCTTAGACACCCTGATGCAGTACTTC. Its protein product is CASSLDTLMQYF.

J is TRBJ1-1 and V is TRBV7-2; D gene unclear. The CDR3 covers 12 residues. Trimming took 5 bases from V and 6 from J, leaving 10 bases between them. Germline CDR1 and CDR2: SGHTA and FQGNSA. The CDR3 loop is CASSPAAAEAFF. Here the CDR3 DNA reads TGTGCCAGCAGCCCCGCGGCCGCTGAAGCTTTCTTT.

The chain carries TRBV28 and TRBJ2-7; 10 bases are a match to TRBD1. CDR3 length: 15 amino acids. Losses at the gene ends were 4 bases for V and 2 bases for J; bases not matched to a gene: 5. From germline, CDR1 is MDHEN and CDR2 SYDVKM. Written as DNA, the CDR3 is TGTGCCAGCAGTTCCACCGGGACAGGGGCCTACGAGCAGTACTTC. As protein: CASSSTGTGAYEQYF.

The rearrangement joins TRBV15 to TRBJ1-1; D might be TRBD1 (6 bases). Per germline, CDR1 LNHNV and CDR2 YYDKDF (reference sequence). The CDR3 runs 14 residues. V lost 8 bases and J lost 0, with 13 bases in between. CDR3 DNA sequence: TGTGCCACCGAGAGCACAGGGTTGAACACTGAAGCTTTCTTT. It codes for CATESTGLNTEAFF.

This CDR3 reads CASSGGLAGSYEQYF. The CDR3 DNA is TGTGCCAGCAGCGGGGGACTAGCGGGCTCCTACGAGCAGTACTTC. The chain combines TRBV7-9 with TRBJ2-7; TRBD2 matches at 12 bases. V was clipped by 5 bases and J by 0 bases; unmatched bases: 2. This CDR3 has 15 amino acids. Germline V gene data show CDR1 as SEHNR and CDR2 as FQNEAQ (reference sequence).

The J gene is TRBJ1-5, the V gene TRBV4-1; the match to TRBD1 covers 7 bases. The length of the CDR3 is 17 residues. The germline gives CDR1 MGHRA, CDR2 YSYEKL. The V segment lost 3 bases and the J segment 2 bases; nucleotides outside the gene matches: 10. Written as DNA, the CDR3 is TGCGCCAGCAGCCAGGCCGGGACAGCTTATGGCAATCAGCCCCAGCATTTT. As protein: CASSQAGTAYGNQPQHF.

DNA for the CDR3: TGTGCCAGCAGCCAAGATTGGGGCTCGACAGGGCCCACTGAAGCTTTCTTT. Translated, it gives CASSQDWGSTGPTEAFF. The chain employs TRBV3-1 (or the pseudogene TRBV3-2) and TRBJ1-1; 7 nucleotides match TRBD1. The J segment lost 4 bases and the V segment lost 0 bases, leaving 11 bases of the junction unmatched. This CDR3 has 17 amino acids. CDR1 LGHDT and CDR2 YNNKEL come from the germline V gene (reference sequence).

J is TRBJ2-7 and V is TRBV19; a possible D gene is TRBD1 (5 bases). Trimming removed 2 bases at V and 3 bases at J, with 11 bases between. Germline V gene data show CDR1 as LNHDA and CDR2 as SQIVND (reference sequence). The CDR3 sequence is 14 residues long. CDR3 loop: CASSISQVGYEQYF. CDR3 sequence (DNA): TGTGCCAGTAGTATATCACAGGTGGGCTACGAGCAGTACTTC.

The chain recombines TRBV19 with TRBJ2-7; TRBD1 matches 8 bases. The CDR3 has 21 amino acids. V trimming: 2 bases; J trimming: 0 bases; junction bases outside the gene matches: 21. Germline V gene lookup returns CDR1 LNHDA and CDR2 SQIVND (reference sequence). CDR3 loop: CASSISIWGRGRRPNSYEQYF. CDR3 bases: TGTGCCAGTAGTATAAGTATTTGGGGCAGGGGGCGAAGGCCGAACTCCTACGAGCAGTACTTC.

The gene calls are TRBV7-6 and TRBJ2-6, with 8 positions matching TRBD2. V lost 4 bases, J lost 2 bases, and 1 base stayed unmatched. CDR1 and CDR2 (germline): SGHVS, FNYEAQ. This CDR3 spans 15 amino acids. The CDR3 here is CASSYGGAGANVLTF. CDR3 in DNA: TGTGCCAGCAGCTACGGGGGGGCTGGGGCCAACGTCCTGACTTTC.

The chain combines TRBV12-5 with TRBJ1-5; no clear D. V shed 6 bases and J shed 4 bases, with 10 bases lying between them. This CDR3 has 13 amino acids. Germline V lookup: CDR1 LGHNT, CDR2 FRNRAP. Here the CDR3 reads CASGENMNQPQHF. Here the CDR3 DNA reads TGTGCTAGTGGCGAAAACATGAATCAGCCCCAGCATTTT.

The chain couples TRBV30 to TRBJ1-2, with 9 positions matching TRBD1. Per the germline V gene, CDR1 is GTSNPN and CDR2 is SVGIG (reference sequence). V shed 1 base and J 4 bases; nucleotides not matched to a gene: 1. This CDR3 comprises 13 residues. CDR3 sequence: CAWSADRGYGYTF. The CDR3 DNA follows: TGTGCCTGGAGTGCGGACAGGGGCTATGGCTACACCTTC.

The table lists this clone with a few counts. The chain employs TRBV6-1 and TRBJ1-2, with 7 bases identical to TRBD1. Per the germline V gene, CDR1 is MNHNS and CDR2 is SASEGT. Losses at the gene ends were 2 bases for V and 5 bases for J; bases not matched to a gene: 2. This CDR3 comprises 13 residues. The CDR3 DNA is TGTGCCAGCAGTGAACCACAGGGGTATGGCTACACCTTC. Protein product: CASSEPQGYGYTF.

The chain's CDR3 is CASRLAPSTDTQYF. DNA of the CDR3: TGTGCCAGCAGACTAGCACCTAGCACAGATACGCAGTATTTT. The rearrangement joins TRBV4-2 to TRBJ2-3; maybe TRBD2 (6 bases). This CDR3 region has 14 residues. Trimming pared 6 bases from V and 0 bases from J, leaving 10 bases between. The germline gives CDR1 LGHNA, CDR2 YNFKEQ.

The chain is built from TRBV6-1 and TRBJ1-5, with D possibly TRBD1 on 6 matching bases. The CDR3 length is 16 residues. Deletions cut 4 bases from V and 0 bases from J, with 13 bases between. The germline CDR1 and CDR2 sequences are MNHNS and SASEGT. CDR3 in amino acids: CASSAPGQPSNQPQHF. The CDR3 DNA is TGTGCCAGCAGTGCTCCGGGACAACCTAGCAATCAGCCCCAGCATTTT.

This rearrangement joins TRBV4-3 to TRBJ1-5; D perhaps matches TRBD1 (5 bases). Germline lookup yields CDR1 LGHNA and CDR2 YSLEER. Trimming took 0 bases from V and 5 from J, leaving 11 bases between them. The length of the CDR3 is 15 residues. CDR3 nucleotides: TGCGCCAGCAGCCAAGATCGAGCAGGGTATCAGCCCCAGCATTTT. It specifies CASSQDRAGYQPQHF.

J is TRBJ1-1 and V is TRBV9, with D possibly matching TRBD1 (5 bases). Trimming took 7 bases from V and 1 from J, leaving 14 bases between them. This CDR3 is built from 14 residues. The germline V gene encodes CDR1 SGDLS and CDR2 YYNGEE. CDR3 protein: CASGSLGGNTEAFF. Written as DNA, the CDR3 is TGTGCCAGCGGGTCCCTCGGGGGGAACACTGAAGCTTTCTTT.

The chain employs TRBV5-6 and TRBJ1-5; D gene ambiguous. The CDR3 is 17 residues long. With 1 base removed from V and 0 bases from J, the gap between germline ends came to 14 bases. The germline CDR1 and CDR2 sequences are SGHDT and YYEEEE. The CDR3 region has the DNA TGTGCCAGCAGCTTGCGGGCGGAGGCCGGTAGCAATCAGCCCCAGCATTTT. This gives the protein CASSLRAEAGSNQPQHF. Filled out from reference TRBV5-6 and TRBJ1-5, the complete variable domain reads DAGVTQSPTHLIKTRGQQVTLRCSPKSGHDTVSWYQQALGQGPQFIFQYYEEEERQRGNFPDRFSGHQFPNYSSELNVNALLLGDSALYLCASSLRAEAGSNQPQHFGDGTRLSIL.

This clone was counted a few times. This chain connects TRBV3-1 (or the pseudogene TRBV3-2) to TRBJ2-7, with 7 bases aligning to TRBD2. The CDR3 runs 13 residues. Germline V CDR1 and CDR2: LGHDT, YNNKEL (reference sequence). V lost 4 bases, J lost 3 bases, and 3 bases stayed unmatched. CDR3 in DNA: TGTGCCAGCAGCCCCAGCGGGGACTACGAGCAGTACTTC. This gives the protein CASSPSGDYEQYF.

This chain connects TRBV3-1 (or the pseudogene TRBV3-2) to TRBJ2-1, with 8 bases lining up with TRBD1. Germline lookup yields CDR1 LGHDT and CDR2 YNNKEL (reference sequence). The ends lost 7 bases at V and 4 bases at J; junction bases unmatched: 9. This CDR3 contains 15 residues. DNA of the CDR3: TGTGCCAGCACTCCCGGGACAGGAAGATACAATGAGCAGTTCTTC. Protein sequence: CASTPGTGRYNEQFF.

The chain has TRBV5-1 and TRBJ1-1; 8 bases fit TRBD1. The V and J ends lost 4 bases and 5 bases, in that order; junction bases with no gene match: 7. Germline V lookup: CDR1 SGHRS, CDR2 YFSETQ. The CDR3 is 14 amino acids. CDR3 sequence: CASSAGQGGTEAFF. The CDR3 DNA follows: TGCGCCAGCAGCGCCGGACAGGGCGGGACTGAAGCTTTCTTT.

This chain uses TRBV7-3 with TRBJ1-1; 7 positions agree with TRBD1. Germline V gives CDR1 SGHTA, CDR2 FQGTGA. The CDR3 covers 15 residues. Trimming took 1 base from V and 5 from J; bases not matched to a gene: 7. Here the CDR3 reads CASSLIGGASTEAFF. CDR3 nucleotide sequence: TGTGCCAGCAGCTTAATAGGGGGCGCGAGTACTGAAGCTTTCTTT.

The chain combines TRBV18 with TRBJ2-5, with D possibly matching TRBD1 (6 bases). Trimming cost V 4 bases and J 0 bases, with 12 bases left between them. CDR1 KGHSH and CDR2 LQKENI come from the germline V gene. CDR3 length equals 15 residues. The CDR3 nucleotides are TGTGCCAGCTCACACCAGGGGTTTTACCAAGAGACCCAGTACTTC. It translates to CASSHQGFYQETQYF.

The CDR3 DNA reads TGTGCCAGCAGAGCGGGACAGGGAAACTATGGCTACACCTTC. Protein sequence: CASRAGQGNYGYTF. J is TRBJ1-2 and V is TRBV2; 9 bases fit TRBD1. CDR1 and CDR2 (germline): SNHLY, FYNNEI. V lost 6 bases to trimming and J lost 2 bases; unmatched junction nucleotides: 4. The CDR3 runs to 14 residues.

This chain joins TRBV19 and TRBJ1-2, with 11 bases fitting TRBD1. This CDR3 has 13 amino acids. Germline loops: CDR1 LNHDA, CDR2 SQIVND (reference sequence). Trimming removed 9 bases from V and 5 bases from J; junction bases left unmatched: 5. The CDR3 DNA reads TGTGCCAGCAGGACAGGGGGCATATATGGCTACACCTTC. This translates into CASRTGGIYGYTF.

The chain recombines TRBV7-2 with TRBJ1-4; TRBD1 agrees at 7 bases. The CDR3 has 13 amino acids. CDR1 SGHTA and CDR2 FQGNSA come from the germline V gene. V trimming: 3 bases; J trimming: 5 bases; junction bases outside the gene matches: 0. The CDR3 here is CASSLGQNEKLFF. CDR3 bases: TGTGCCAGCAGCTTGGGACAGAATGAAAAACTGTTTTTT. The variable domain in full, completed from reference TRBV7-2 and TRBJ1-4, reads GAGVSQSPSNKVTEKGKDVELRCDPISGHTALYWYRQSLGQGLEFLIYFQGNSAPDKSGLPSDRFSAERTGGSVSTLTIQRTQQEDSAVYLCASSLGQNEKLFFGSGTQLSVL.